The 23 T cell receptor beta chains below were found in one sample sequenced in a study of T cell responses to AZD1222 COVID-19 vaccine. Sequencing was performed with immunoSEQ multiplex PCR; in TCRdb, only in-frame clones are kept and a portion is missing. The data hold about 130,000 clones, with approximately 95% observed a single time. Sequenced material: peripheral blood, taken 28 days after the second AZD1222 dose. These receptors were obtained from an adult who received the AZD1222 COVID-19 vaccine.

The chain combines TRBV11-3 with TRBJ2-3; 8 bases are a match to TRBD2. The CDR3 loop spans 17 amino acids. In germline, CDR1 is SGHNT, CDR2 YENEEA. V trimming: 5 bases; J trimming: 0 bases; junction bases outside the gene matches: 10. The CDR3 coding sequence is TGTGCCAGCAGCCGGATACTAGCGGACCCTAGCACAGATACGCAGTATTTT. Protein: CASSRILADPSTDTQYF.

The chain recombines TRBV6-5 with TRBJ1-5, with TRBD1 matching over 7 bases. This CDR3 has 13 amino acids. The germline V gene encodes CDR1 MNHEY and CDR2 SVGAGI. The junction had 8 bases not matched to a gene; V was cut back by 11 bases and J by 4 bases. The CDR3 coding sequence is TGTGCCGGGGGACAGAGGGTAAATCAGCCCCAGCATTTT. It encodes CAGGQRVNQPQHF.

The gene calls are TRBV3-1 (or the pseudogene TRBV3-2) and TRBJ1-3; 7 bases align to TRBD1. This CDR3 contains 19 residues. In germline, CDR1 is LGHDT, CDR2 YNNKEL (reference sequence). Losses at the gene ends were 2 bases for V and 3 bases for J; bases not matched to a gene: 16. The DNA of the CDR3 is TGTGCCAGCAGCCAACTATACAGGGGACAAGGCGGAGGTGGAAACACCATATATTTT. This gives the protein CASSQLYRGQGGGGNTIYF.

The chain recombines TRBV19 with TRBJ1-5, with 8 bases matching TRBD1. The CDR3 consists of 16 residues. The germline V gene encodes CDR1 LNHDA and CDR2 SQIVND (reference sequence). V trimming: 0 bases; J trimming: 7 bases; junction bases outside the gene matches: 8. The CDR3 nucleotides read TGTGCCAGTAGTATAGATCCCACAGGGGGTTGGCAGCCCCAGCATTTT. Its protein is CASSIDPTGGWQPQHF.

CDR3 residues: CASRQGYYGYTF. CDR3 nucleotide sequence: TGTGCCAGCAGACAGGGCTACTATGGCTACACCTTC. This chain connects TRBV2 to TRBJ1-2; maybe TRBD1 (6 bases). V was cut by 6 bases and J by 3 bases, with 8 bases left in between. The CDR3 has 12 amino acids. Germline CDR1 SNHLY, CDR2 FYNNEI.

The rearrangement uses TRBV6-6 and TRBJ1-6; D uncertain. Germline assignment: CDR1 MNHNY and CDR2 SVGAGI (reference sequence). This CDR3 has 11 amino acids. Between the trimmed V and J ends, which lost 6 bases and 5 bases, there was a span of 2 bases. CDR3 coding DNA: TGTGCCAGCAGCCATAATTCACCCCTCCACTTT. It specifies CASSHNSPLHF.

Notes on this clone: The junction and the germline gene differ at one end; a read error may be behind it. The chain couples TRBV7-7 to TRBJ1-1; D not resolved. In germline, CDR1 is SSHAT, CDR2 FNYEAQ (reference sequence). The CDR3 covers 15 residues. The DNA for the CDR3 is TGTGCTAGCAGCTCCTGGACCGGGGAGAGCACTGAAGCTTTCTTT. Translating gives CASSSWTGESTEAFF.

The rearrangement uses TRBV6-4 and TRBJ2-1; 8 nucleotides align to TRBD1. CDR1 and CDR2 from the germline V gene are MRHNA and SNTAGT. This CDR3 is built from 15 residues. Unmatched junction bases numbered 1, after V lost 3 bases and J lost 0 bases. DNA of the CDR3: TGTGCCAGCAGTGAAGGACAGGGCTCCTACAATGAGCAGTTCTTC. It yields the protein CASSEGQGSYNEQFF.

V and J are TRBV11-1 and TRBJ2-7; D is tentatively TRBD1 or TRBD2 (6 bases each). CDR1 and CDR2 from the germline V gene are SGHAT and FQDESV (reference sequence). Trimming left V 5 bases short and J 5 bases short, with 22 bases between. The CDR3 contains 16 residues. CDR3 DNA: TGTGCCAGCAGCCCCCGAGGGGGTCTAGCGAACGACGAGCAGTACTTC. As protein: CASSPRGGLANDEQYF. The full variable domain, its missing parts supplied by reference TRBV11-1 and TRBJ2-7, is EAEVAQSPRYKITEKSQAVAFWCDPISGHATLYWYRQILGQGPELLVQFQDESVVDDSQLPKDRFSAERLKGVDSTLKIQPAELGDSAMYLCASSPRGGLANDEQYFGPGTRLTVT.

The rearrangement links TRBV6-5 to TRBJ1-5; possibly TRBD1 for D (5 bases). There are 15 residues in the CDR3. In germline, CDR1 is MNHEY, CDR2 SVGAGI. V was shortened by 2 bases and J by 7 bases, with 15 bases between the two germline ends. Written as DNA, the CDR3 is TGTGCCAGCAGTTACCGGTTCGGGACCGGGCAGCCCCAGCATTTT. As protein: CASSYRFGTGQPQHF.

The chain has TRBV11-2 and TRBJ2-3, with TRBD1 identical over 8 bases. In germline, CDR1 is SGHAT, CDR2 FQNNGV. The CDR3 runs 13 residues. The J segment lost 4 bases and the V segment lost 4 bases, leaving 1 base of the junction unmatched. In DNA form, the CDR3 reads TGTGCCAGCAGCTCAGGGGGCGCAGATACGCAGTATTTT. It specifies CASSSGGADTQYF. The full variable domain, its missing parts supplied by reference TRBV11-2 and TRBJ2-3, is EAGVAQSPRYKIIEKRQSVAFWCNPISGHATLYWYQQILGQGPKLLIQFQNNGVVDDSQLPKDRFSAERLKGVDSTLKIQPAKLEDSAVYLCASSSGGADTQYFGPGTRLTVL.

The rearrangement links TRBV29-1 to TRBJ1-2, with TRBD1 matching over 7 bases. Trimming removed 6 bases from V and 8 bases from J; junction bases left unmatched: 15. Germline CDR1 is SQVTM and CDR2 is ANQGSEA. CDR3 size: 14 residues. In DNA form, the CDR3 reads TGCAGCGTCCGGGACAGTTCGAGGTCGGGGGGCTACACCTTC. It translates to CSVRDSSRSGGYTF.

The rearrangement uses TRBV7-2 and TRBJ1-2; D possibly corresponds to TRBD1 (5 bases). The CDR3 is 14 residues long. CDR1 and CDR2 from the germline V gene are SGHTA and FQGNSA. Trimming cost V 2 bases and J 5 bases, with 12 bases left between them. CDR3 nucleotide sequence: TGTGCCAGCAGCTTATCCAGGGAGTCATATGGCTACACCTTC. Protein sequence: CASSLSRESYGYTF.

The chain uses TRBV5-4 and TRBJ2-1, with 10 bases lining up with TRBD2. The CDR3 covers 15 residues. V was clipped by 4 bases and J by 1 base; unmatched bases: 2. The germline gives CDR1 SGHNT, CDR2 YYREEE (reference sequence). The CDR3 coding sequence is TGTGCCAGCAGCCAAGCGGGGGGGTCCTACAATGAGCAGTTCTTC. Translating it yields CASSQAGGSYNEQFF.

The chain joins TRBV20-1 to TRBJ1-4, with D hard to call. The CDR3 spans 11 residues. V was trimmed by 5 bases and J by 6 bases, leaving 7 bases between them. Germline values: CDR1 DFQATT, CDR2 SNEGSKA (reference sequence). Here the CDR3 DNA reads TGCAGTGCTTCCGCTTATGAAAAACTGTTTTTT. This codes for CSASAYEKLFF.

The rearrangement links TRBV30 to TRBJ2-1; D gene unclear. The CDR3 consists of 12 residues. Trimming took 2 bases from V and 8 from J, leaving 10 bases between them. The germline CDR1 and CDR2 sequences are GTSNPN and SVGIG (reference sequence). The CDR3 DNA reads TGTGCCTGGAGTCGGATAGGTCATGAGCAGTTCTTC. Protein sequence: CAWSRIGHEQFF.

V gene TRBV2 combines with J gene TRBJ2-5, with a weak D call TRBD2 (6 bases). There are 14 residues in the CDR3. V lost 8 bases, J lost 2 bases, and 15 bases lay in between. CDR1 and CDR2 (germline): SNHLY, FYNNEI. CDR3 bases: TGTGCCAGCTCTGGCCGCGGGGAACAAGAGACCCAGTACTTC. It codes for CASSGRGEQETQYF.

V and J are TRBV7-9 and TRBJ2-7, with no clear D. V was pared by 5 bases and J by 4 bases, with 18 bases between. CDR3 size: 15 residues. CDR1 is SEHNR, CDR2 FQNEAQ, per germline (reference sequence). CDR3 sequence (DNA): TGTGCCAGCAGCCCCCCAGACACCAACCCTTACGAGCAGTACTTC. Protein product: CASSPPDTNPYEQYF.

This clone was counted only a few times. V usage is TRBV30 and J usage is TRBJ2-7, with TRBD1 matching over 8 bases. The junction had 3 bases not matched to a gene; V was cut back by 5 bases and J by 3 bases. Germline V gene sequence: CDR1 GTSNPN, CDR2 SVGIG (reference sequence). The CDR3 covers 12 residues. This CDR3 is CAWGQGFYEQYF. CDR3 DNA sequence: TGTGCCTGGGGACAGGGTTTCTACGAGCAGTACTTC.

The chain uses TRBV9 and TRBJ1-1; tentative D call: TRBD1 (5 bases). The CDR3 totals 16 residues. V lost 0 bases, J lost 1 base, and 13 bases lay in between. Germline V gene sequence: CDR1 SGDLS, CDR2 YYNGEE. CDR3 in amino acids: CASSVGGPGSNTEAFF. The CDR3 bases are TGTGCCAGCAGCGTAGGGGGCCCTGGTTCGAACACTGAAGCTTTCTTT.

The J gene is TRBJ1-4, the V gene TRBV28; D is uncertain. Germline V gives CDR1 MDHEN, CDR2 SYDVKM. This CDR3 is built from 12 residues. Trimming took off 2 bases at V and 10 bases at J, with 8 bases between the two ends. DNA of the CDR3: TGTGCCAGCAGTTTACTTAGGTCAAAACTGTTTTTT. Amino acid sequence: CASSLLRSKLFF.

The CDR3 here is CAWSSDGLGGYTF. CDR3 coding DNA: TGTGCCTGGAGTAGCGACGGCCTTGGTGGCTACACCTTC. The chain carries TRBV30 and TRBJ1-2; no firm D call. With 2 bases removed from V and 7 bases from J, the gap between germline ends came to 14 bases. The length of the CDR3 is 13 residues. From germline, CDR1 is GTSNPN and CDR2 SVGIG (reference sequence).

The chain combines TRBV12-3 or TRBV12-4 with TRBJ1-2, with a weak D call TRBD1 (5 bases). There are 12 residues in the CDR3. Trimming stripped 6 bases from V and 3 bases from J, with 8 bases between. The CDR3 DNA is TGTGCCAGCAGGGGGCCCGACTATGGCTACACCTTC. Residues: CASRGPDYGYTF.